The T cell receptor (beta chain) described here comes from a study of T-cell memory formation after mild COVID-19. Germline lookup yields CDR1 SGHRS and CDR2 YFSETQ. CDR3 length equals 16 residues. Between the trimmed V and J ends, which lost 6 bases and 6 bases, there was a span of 25 bases. TCRdb independently ran MiXCR on the 5' RACE reads; one entry per CDR3 protein. Altogether about 290,000 distinct CDR3 sequences are present, around a sixth being singletons, with the ten largest covering roughly a fifth. Material: PBMCs or a T cell subset sorted from them (not recorded which). The receptor comes from a man between 18 and 29 years old who had mild COVID-19 (a few samples of this study predate the infection). Cell type and time point are not known. V is TRBV5-1 and J is TRBJ2-7; D is perhaps TRBD2 (6 bases). The CDR3 coding sequence is TGCGCCAGCAACCCCGGGACTGCCCCAATCTTCAGCGAGCAGTACTTC. Amino acid sequence: CASNPGTAPIFSEQYF.